This TCR beta chain was recorded in a study of technical replicates of blood from several donors. The CDR3 loop spans 12 amino acids. V lost 1 base, J lost 8 bases, and 11 bases lay in between. Germline CDR1 reads SQVTM; CDR2 reads ANQGSEA. The data were produced by immunoSEQ multiplex PCR, yet TCRdb's version contains in-frame clones alone and is incomplete. The table lists some 90,000 clones, about 95% of them singletons. The sequenced sample consisted of T cells isolated from PBMCs. This clonotype was obtained from a human donor in good health. V and J are TRBV29-1 and TRBJ1-1, with a weak D call TRBD1 (6 bases). CDR3 protein: CSVEGDDREAFF. CDR3 nucleotides: TGCAGCGTTGAAGGGGACGACAGGGAAGCTTTCTTT. The variable domain in full, with the rest retrieved from reference TRBV29-1 and TRBJ1-1, is SAVISQKPSRDICQRGTSLTIQCQVDSQVTMMFWYRQQPGQSLTLIATANQGSEATYESGFVIDKFPISRPNLTFSTLTVSNMSPEDSSIYLCSVEGDDREAFFGQGTRLTVV.